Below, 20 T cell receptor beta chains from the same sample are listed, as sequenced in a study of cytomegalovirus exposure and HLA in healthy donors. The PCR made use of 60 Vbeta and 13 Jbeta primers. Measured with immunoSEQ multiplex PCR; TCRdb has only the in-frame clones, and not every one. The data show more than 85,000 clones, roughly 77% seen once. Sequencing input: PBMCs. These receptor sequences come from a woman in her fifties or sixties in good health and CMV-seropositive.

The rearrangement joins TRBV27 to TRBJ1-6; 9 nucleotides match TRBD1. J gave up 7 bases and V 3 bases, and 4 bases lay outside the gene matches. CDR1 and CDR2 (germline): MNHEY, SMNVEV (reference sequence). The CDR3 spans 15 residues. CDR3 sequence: CASSLGDRDNSPLHF. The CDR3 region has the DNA TGTGCCAGCAGTTTGGGGGACAGGGACAATTCACCCCTCCACTTT.

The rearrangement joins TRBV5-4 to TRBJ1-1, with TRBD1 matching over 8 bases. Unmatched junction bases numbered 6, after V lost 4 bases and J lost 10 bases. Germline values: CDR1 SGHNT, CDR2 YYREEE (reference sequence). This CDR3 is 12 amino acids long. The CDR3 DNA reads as TGTGCCAGCAGCCCGGGACAGGCCGGAGCTTTCTTT. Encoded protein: CASSPGQAGAFF. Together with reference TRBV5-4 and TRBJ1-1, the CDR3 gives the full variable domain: ETGVTQSPTHLIKTRGQQVTLRCSSQSGHNTVSWYQQALGQGPQFIFQYYREEENGRGNFPPRFSGLQFPNYSSELNVNALELDDSALYLCASSPGQAGAFFGQGTRLTVV.

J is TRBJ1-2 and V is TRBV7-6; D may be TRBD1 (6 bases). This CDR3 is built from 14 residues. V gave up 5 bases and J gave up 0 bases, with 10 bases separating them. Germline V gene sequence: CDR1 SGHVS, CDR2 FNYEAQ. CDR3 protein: CASSRDTANYGYTF. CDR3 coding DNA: TGTGCCAGCAGCCGGGACACCGCTAACTATGGCTACACCTTC.

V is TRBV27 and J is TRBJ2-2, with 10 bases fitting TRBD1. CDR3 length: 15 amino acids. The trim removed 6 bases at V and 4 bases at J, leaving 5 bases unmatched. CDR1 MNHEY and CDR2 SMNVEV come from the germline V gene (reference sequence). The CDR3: CASRTGTGATGELFF. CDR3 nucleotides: TGTGCCAGCAGGACCGGGACAGGGGCCACCGGGGAGCTGTTTTTT.

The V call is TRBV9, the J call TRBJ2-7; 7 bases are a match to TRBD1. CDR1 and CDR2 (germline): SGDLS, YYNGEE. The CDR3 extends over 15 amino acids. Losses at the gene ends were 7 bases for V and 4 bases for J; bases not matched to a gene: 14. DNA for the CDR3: TGTGCCAGCTCTTCGGGCAGGGGGTTCGGATACGAGCAGTACTTC. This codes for CASSSGRGFGYEQYF.

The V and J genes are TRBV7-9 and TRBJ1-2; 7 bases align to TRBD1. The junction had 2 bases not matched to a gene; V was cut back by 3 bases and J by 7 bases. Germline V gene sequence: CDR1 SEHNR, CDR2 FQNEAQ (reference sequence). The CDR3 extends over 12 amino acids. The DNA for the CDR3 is TGTGCCAGCAGCTTGACAGGGTCTGGCTACACCTTC. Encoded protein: CASSLTGSGYTF.

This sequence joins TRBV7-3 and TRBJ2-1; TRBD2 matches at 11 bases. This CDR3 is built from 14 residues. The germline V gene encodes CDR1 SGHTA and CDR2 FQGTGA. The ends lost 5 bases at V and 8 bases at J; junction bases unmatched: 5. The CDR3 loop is CASSPWTSGYEQFF. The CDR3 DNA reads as TGTGCCAGCAGCCCGTGGACTAGCGGGTATGAGCAGTTCTTC.

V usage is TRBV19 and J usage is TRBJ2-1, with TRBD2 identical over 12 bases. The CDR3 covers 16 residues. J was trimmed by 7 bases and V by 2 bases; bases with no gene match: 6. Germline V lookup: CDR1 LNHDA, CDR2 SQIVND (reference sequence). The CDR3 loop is CASSIRSLAGGNEQFF. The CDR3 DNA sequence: TGTGCCAGTAGTATAAGGTCCCTAGCGGGGGGGAATGAGCAGTTCTTC.

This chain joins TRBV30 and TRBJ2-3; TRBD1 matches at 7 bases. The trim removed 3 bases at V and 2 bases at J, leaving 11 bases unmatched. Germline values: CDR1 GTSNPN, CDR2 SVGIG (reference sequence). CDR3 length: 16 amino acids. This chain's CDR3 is CAWRKLTGKSTDTQYF. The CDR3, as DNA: TGTGCCTGGAGGAAATTGACAGGGAAATCCACAGATACGCAGTATTTT.

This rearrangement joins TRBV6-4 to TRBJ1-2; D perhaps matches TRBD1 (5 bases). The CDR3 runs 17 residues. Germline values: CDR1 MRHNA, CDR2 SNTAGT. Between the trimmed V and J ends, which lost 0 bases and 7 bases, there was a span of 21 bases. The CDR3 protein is CASSDSIRRTGPSGYTF. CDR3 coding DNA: TGTGCCAGCAGTGACTCGATTCGGAGAACAGGCCCTTCTGGCTACACCTTC.

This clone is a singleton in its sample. The CDR3 protein is CASLRRVSTDTQYF. CDR3 nucleotides: TGTGCCAGCCTTAGGAGAGTTAGCACAGATACGCAGTATTTT. The chain joins TRBV5-8 to TRBJ2-3; no reliable D call. CDR3 length: 14 amino acids. V shed 7 bases and J shed 0 bases, with 12 bases lying between them. From germline, CDR1 is SGHTS and CDR2 YDEGEE.

CDR3 sequence reads: CASRKAVQNTGELFF. Written as DNA, the CDR3 is TGTGCCAGCAGAAAAGCGGTTCAGAACACCGGGGAGCTGTTTTTT. V and J are TRBV6-5 and TRBJ2-2; D may be TRBD2 (5 bases). CDR1 and CDR2 from the germline V gene are MNHEY and SVGAGI. V was shortened by 6 bases and J by 1 base, with 12 bases between the two germline ends. This CDR3 is 15 amino acids long.

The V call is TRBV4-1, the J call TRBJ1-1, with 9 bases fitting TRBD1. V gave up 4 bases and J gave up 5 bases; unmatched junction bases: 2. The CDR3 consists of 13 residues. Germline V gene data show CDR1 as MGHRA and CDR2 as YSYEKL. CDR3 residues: CASSPGQGTEAFF. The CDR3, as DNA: TGCGCCAGCAGCCCGGGACAGGGAACTGAAGCTTTCTTT.

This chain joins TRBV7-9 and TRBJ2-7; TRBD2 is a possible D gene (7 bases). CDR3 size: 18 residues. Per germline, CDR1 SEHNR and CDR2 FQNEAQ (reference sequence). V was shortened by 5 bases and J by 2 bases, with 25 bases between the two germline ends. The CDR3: CASSPWGGGNGNPYEQYF. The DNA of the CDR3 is TGTGCCAGCAGCCCCTGGGGAGGGGGGAACGGAAACCCCTACGAGCAGTACTTC. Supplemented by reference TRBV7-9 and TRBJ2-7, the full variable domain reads DTGVSQNPRHKITKRGQNVTFRCDPISEHNRLYWYRQTLGQGPEFLTYFQNEAQLEKSRLLSDRFSAERPKGSFSTLEIQRTEQGDSAMYLCASSPWGGGNGNPYEQYFGPGTRLTVT.

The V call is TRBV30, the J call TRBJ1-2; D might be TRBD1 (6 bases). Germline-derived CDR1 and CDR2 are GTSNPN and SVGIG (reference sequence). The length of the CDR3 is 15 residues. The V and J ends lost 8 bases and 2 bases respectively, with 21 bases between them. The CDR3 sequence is CAGASDQGTNYGYTF. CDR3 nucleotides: TGTGCCGGGGCATCCGACCAGGGGACCAACTATGGCTACACCTTC.

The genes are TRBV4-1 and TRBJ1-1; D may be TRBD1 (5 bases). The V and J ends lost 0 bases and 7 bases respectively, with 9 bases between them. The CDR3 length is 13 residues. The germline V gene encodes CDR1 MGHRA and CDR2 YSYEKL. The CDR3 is CASSQDGADEAFF. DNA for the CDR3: TGCGCCAGCAGCCAAGATGGGGCAGATGAAGCTTTCTTT.

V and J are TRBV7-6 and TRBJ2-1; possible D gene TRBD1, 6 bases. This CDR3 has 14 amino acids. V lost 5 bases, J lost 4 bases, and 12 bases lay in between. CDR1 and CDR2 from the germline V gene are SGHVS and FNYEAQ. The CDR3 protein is CASSPRRGYNEQFF. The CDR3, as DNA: TGTGCCAGCAGCCCCCGCAGGGGTTACAATGAGCAGTTCTTC.

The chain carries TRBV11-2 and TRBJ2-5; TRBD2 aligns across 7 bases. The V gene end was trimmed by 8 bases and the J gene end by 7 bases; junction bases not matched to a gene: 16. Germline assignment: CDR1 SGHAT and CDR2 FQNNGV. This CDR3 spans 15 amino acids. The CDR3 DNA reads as TGTGCCAGCCAGGATGGTGGGGGGGAAAGTGCGACCCAGTACTTC. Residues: CASQDGGGESATQYF.

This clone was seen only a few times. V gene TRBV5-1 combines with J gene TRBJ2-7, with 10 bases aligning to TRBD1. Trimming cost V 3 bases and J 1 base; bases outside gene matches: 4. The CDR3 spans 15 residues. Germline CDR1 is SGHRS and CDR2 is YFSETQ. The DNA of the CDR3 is TGCGCCAGCAGCTGGGGACAGGGGAGGTCCTACGAGCAGTACTTC. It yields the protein CASSWGQGRSYEQYF.

The CDR3 reads CASSLGFSGGGASAETQYF. CDR3 nucleotide sequence: TGTGCCAGCAGCTTAGGATTTTCTGGCGGGGGCGCCTCCGCCGAGACCCAGTACTTC. This chain joins TRBV11-3 and TRBJ2-5; tentatively, D is TRBD2 (7 bases). V lost 1 base, J lost 5 bases, and 26 bases lay in between. This CDR3 is 19 amino acids long. Germline-derived CDR1 and CDR2 are SGHNT and YENEEA.